The 6 T cell receptor beta chains presented below share a single source sample, sequenced in a study of blood T cell repertoires in COVID-19. Clones were read by immunoSEQ multiplex PCR, and TCRdb kept only the in-frame ones, dropping some. The sample lists 95,000 to 150,000 clones; around 81% were seen once. Sequenced input: peripheral blood. The receptors derive from a woman aged 45-60 years with acute or convalescent COVID-19.

The chain uses TRBV27 and TRBJ2-7; D might be TRBD1 (8 bases). CDR3 length: 15 residues. Looked up from germline, CDR1 is MNHEY and CDR2 is SMNVEV (reference sequence). V gave up 6 bases and J gave up 7 bases, with 22 bases separating them. CDR3 sequence reads: CASSQDRGGSTEQYF. The CDR3 DNA follows: TGTGCCAGCAGCCAAGACAGGGGCGGGAGCACGGAGCAGTACTTC.

The table lists this clone with a count of one. The chain is built from TRBV7-8 and TRBJ2-7; weak D call: TRBD1 (6 bases). V was clipped by 3 bases and J by 3 bases, with 12 bases between them. This CDR3 has 14 amino acids. Looked up from germline, CDR1 is SGHVS and CDR2 is FQNEAQ. The CDR3 sequence: CASSFTGPRYEQYF. The CDR3 nucleotides are TGTGCCAGCAGCTTTACAGGGCCCCGCTACGAGCAGTACTTC.

This sequence joins TRBV4-1 and TRBJ2-3; D not certain. CDR1 is MGHRA and CDR2 is YSYEKL in the germline V gene. This CDR3 contains 16 residues. V was shortened by 4 bases and J by 5 bases, with 19 bases between the two germline ends. CDR3 protein: CASSLIFWPPGDTQYF. The DNA for the CDR3 is TGCGCCAGCAGCCTCATCTTTTGGCCCCCGGGAGATACGCAGTATTTT.

The CDR3 here is CASSSRLAGGEQFF. CDR3 nucleotides: TGTGCCAGCAGTTCACGACTAGCGGGAGGTGAGCAGTTCTTC. The gene calls are TRBV28 and TRBJ2-1; TRBD2 matches at 13 bases. Germline assignment: CDR1 MDHEN and CDR2 SYDVKM. The CDR3 totals 14 residues. V gave up 4 bases and J gave up 9 bases; unmatched junction bases: 3.

Written as DNA, the CDR3 is TGCGCCAGCAGGCTACAGGGCCCCAGCTCCTACGAGCAGTACTTC. Encoded protein: CASRLQGPSSYEQYF. V and J are TRBV5-1 and TRBJ2-7, with a tentative D call TRBD1 (6 bases). V was shortened by 5 bases and J by 0 bases, with 15 bases between the two germline ends. Germline V gene lookup returns CDR1 SGHRS and CDR2 YFSETQ. The CDR3 has 15 amino acids.

The chain has TRBV9 and TRBJ2-3; D ambiguous. The CDR3 covers 14 residues. From germline, CDR1 is SGDLS and CDR2 YYNGEE. The V and J ends lost 0 bases and 4 bases respectively, with 9 bases between them. The DNA of the CDR3 is TGTGCCAGCAGCGTAGTAGAGCTTGCAGATACGCAGTATTTT. Translating gives CASSVVELADTQYF.